The 5 T cell receptor beta chains given below trace back to one sample, sequenced in a study of shared clonotypes between healthy human individuals. The data were produced by immunoSEQ multiplex PCR, yet TCRdb's version contains in-frame clones alone and is incomplete. The profile shows roughly 2.4 million clones, 95% of them singletons. The sample comprised naive CD4+ T cells sorted from blood. Noted subset: CD45RA+ positively selected. The receptors originated from a young man in good health.

This sequence joins TRBV7-9 and TRBJ2-3, with D possibly being TRBD1 (5 bases). There are 17 residues in the CDR3. In germline, CDR1 is SEHNR, CDR2 FQNEAQ (reference sequence). V shed 1 base and J shed 0 bases, with 14 bases lying between them. The CDR3 here is CASSLGTPFRSTDTQYF. Here the CDR3 DNA reads TGTGCCAGCAGCTTAGGGACACCTTTCAGGAGCACAGATACGCAGTATTTT.

The DNA for the CDR3 is TGTGCCAGCAGCATCTCCCTCAGAATAGGGGGCGCGGGGGTCGACACTGAAGCTTTCTTT. Residues: CASSISLRIGGAGVDTEAFF. V usage is TRBV5-8 and J usage is TRBJ1-1; 7 bases agree with TRBD1. V lost 4 bases and J lost 3; bases outside the gene matches: 24. The CDR3 loop spans 20 amino acids. The germline CDR1 and CDR2 sequences are SGHTS and YDEGEE.

This clone was counted once. CDR3 sequence: CASSRAGGGYEQFF. CDR3 DNA sequence: TGTGCCAGCAGCCGAGCGGGAGGAGGGTATGAGCAGTTCTTC. The V and J genes are TRBV7-8 and TRBJ2-1, with TRBD2 matching over 9 bases. Germline V gene sequence: CDR1 SGHVS, CDR2 FQNEAQ. V was clipped by 5 bases and J by 8 bases; unmatched bases: 7. The CDR3 runs to 14 residues.

The genes are TRBV6-5 and TRBJ2-2; D perhaps matches TRBD1 (5 bases). V was clipped by 4 bases and J by 6 bases, with 12 bases between them. Germline-derived CDR1 and CDR2 are MNHEY and SVGAGI. This CDR3 region has 14 residues. The CDR3 coding sequence is TGTGCCAGCAGTTTAGTACAGGCCGCCGGGGAGCTGTTTTTT. Translation: CASSLVQAAGELFF.

Comment on this clone: Other DNA variants within this sample encode the same CDR3. V usage is TRBV18 and J usage is TRBJ1-1, with no clear D. V shed 2 bases and J shed 1 base, with 5 bases lying between them. This CDR3 spans 13 amino acids. Germline loops: CDR1 KGHSH, CDR2 LQKENI. CDR3 in amino acids: CASSPSENTEAFF. DNA for the CDR3: TGTGCCAGCTCACCAAGCGAGAACACTGAAGCTTTCTTT.